The T cell receptor beta chain under discussion was sequenced for a study of beta chain features in type 1 diabetes. Study outcomes and limitations: When Type 1 diabetes patients were examined, their TCRB CDR3s proved moderately but significantly shorter in all four CD4+ subsets. The naive, central memory and Treg TCRB repertoires looked more alike in patients than they did in healthy donors.

Expressed TCRB transcripts were sequenced after all isolated RNA was converted to cDNA. The assay was immunoSEQ multiplex PCR, and TCRdb's table has in-frame clones only and misses some. Of roughly 350,000 clones listed, more than 9.5% are singletons. Markers CD45RO/CCR7/CD25/CD127/CD95/CD27 served to sort CD4+ naive, central memory, regulatory and stem cell-like memory cells. Purity above 95% was achieved in all sorted populations. This clone was recorded a few times. The target antigen is unknown. This clonotype originated in a woman aged 25 to 45 in good health. Sequencing was performed on naive CD4+ T cells from blood.

CDR3 DNA: TGTGCCAGCAGCTTGGGTCAGGGGTGGACTGAAGCTTTCTTT. Translated: CASSLGQGWTEAFF. The chain has TRBV5-4 and TRBJ1-1; TRBD1 might be the D (6 bases). The CDR3 is made up of 14 amino acids. The germline gives CDR1 SGHNT, CDR2 YYREEE (reference sequence). V was clipped by 0 bases and J by 5 bases, with 11 bases between them.